These T cell receptor beta chains were read from a single sample in a study of blood T cell repertoires in COVID-19. The repertoire was sequenced with immunoSEQ multiplex PCR; TCRdb's copy has only in-frame clones and lacks some. Of 270,000 or so clones in the sample, around nine tenths were seen once. Sequenced input: PBMCs or T cells enriched from blood (not recorded which). The origin of the receptors is a young woman who had recovered from COVID-19. Each CDR3 is given with its conserved first and last residue. A D gene is named only where the DNA matches it firmly. Clone size, where shown, is once, few, many, or a class for clones that have expanded.

size	V	J	D	DNA	CDR3
.	TRBV2	TRBJ1-1	TRBD1	TGTGCCAGCAGCCAAACAGGGGGGTTAAACACTGAAGCTTTCTTT	CASSQTGGLNTEAFF
.	TRBV13	TRBJ2-3	TRBD1	TGTGCCAGCAGCTTAAACAGGGGAAGCACAGATACGCAGTATTTT	CASSLNRGSTDTQYF
.	TRBV19	TRBJ2-7	TRBD2	TGTGCCAGTAGTATACTAGCGGGAGGCTCCTACGAGCAGTACTTC	CASSILAGGSYEQYF
.	TRBV5-5	TRBJ2-7	.	TGTGCCAGCAGCTTACCCTCTTCGGGCAGGGACGAGCAGTACTTC	CASSLPSSGRDEQYF
few	TRBV21-1	TRBJ2-2	.	TGTGCCAGCAGCAACCGGACAGAGAACACCGGGGAGCTGTTTTTT	CASSNRTENTGELFF
.	TRBV19	TRBJ1-3	.	TGTGCCAGTAGTCCAGAGGCAGCTAGAAACACCATATATTTT	CASSPEAARNTIYF
.	TRBV7-6	TRBJ1-1	TRBD1	TGTGCCAGCAGCCCAGTACAGGGGGCGAACACTGAAGCTTTCTTT	CASSPVQGANTEAFF
few	TRBV9	TRBJ2-2	TRBD2	TGTGCCAGCAGCGTAGGGTTAGCGGGCGACGGGGAGCTGTTTTTT	CASSVGLAGDGELFF
.	TRBV20-1	TRBJ2-5	.	TGCAGTGCTAGTAATGGGTTAGGGGCCCAAGAGACCCAGTACTTC	CSASNGLGAQETQYF
.	TRBV15	TRBJ1-2	TRBD1	TGTGCCACCAGCAGAGAGGACAGGGTAATGAGTGGCTACACCTTC	CATSREDRVMSGYTF
.	TRBV19	TRBJ2-1	TRBD1	TGTGCCAGTAGTGCAGGGGGCAGATCCTACAATGAGCAGTTCTTC	CASSAGGRSYNEQFF
.	TRBV5-5	TRBJ2-2	TRBD2	TGTGCCAGCAGTCATAAGAACCGGGACTATCACACCGGGGAGCTGTTTTTT	CASSHKNRDYHTGELFF
.	TRBV28	TRBJ2-5	.	TGTGCCAGCAGTGACACGAGGACTCCCGTCGGGGAGACCCAGTACTTC	CASSDTRTPVGETQYF
.	TRBV7-9	TRBJ2-6	.	TGTGCCAGCAGTCAATCCTCCTATTCAGGTGGGGCCAACGTCCTAACTTTC	CASSQSSYSGGANVLTF
.	TRBV7-2	TRBJ2-7	.	TGTGCCAGCAGCTTAGCCGCCGCGGGGACTTCCTACGAGCAGTACTTC	CASSLAAAGTSYEQYF
once	TRBV5-6	TRBJ2-3	.	TGTGCCAGCAGCCGGGCACAGGAAACGCGCACAGATACGCAGTATTTT	CASSRAQETRTDTQYF
.	TRBV7-9	TRBJ1-1	.	TGTGCCAGCAGCCTCCCAGGCCACACTGAAGCTTTCTTT	CASSLPGHTEAFF
.	TRBV3-1/TRBV3-2	TRBJ1-1	TRBD1	TGTGCCAGCAGCTTCGGACAGGGGGCTGAAGCTTTCTTT	CASSFGQGAEAFF
.	TRBV7-9	TRBJ2-7	TRBD1	TGTGCCAGCAGCTTAGGGGACAGGAGCTACGAGCAGTACTTC	CASSLGDRSYEQYF
.	TRBV5-5	TRBJ1-5	TRBD1	TGTGCCAGCAGCTCGACAGGGGGTGCGGGGCAGCCCCAGCATTTT	CASSSTGGAGQPQHF
few	TRBV4-3	TRBJ2-7	.	TGCGCCAGCAGCCAAGAACTGGGGCAGTTCTACGAGCAGTACTTC	CASSQELGQFYEQYF
.	TRBV11-2	TRBJ2-4	TRBD1	TGTGCCAGCAGCTTAGTCAGGGGGCGAATGGGAAACATTCAGTACTTC	CASSLVRGRMGNIQYF